This TCR beta chain was sequenced during a study of preoperative IRX-2 immunotherapy in early breast cancer (dated by TCRdb to between 2018 and 2021). Of note for this clone: The clone's antigen remains unknown. There are no base qualities to consult, and no much larger clone falls within one base.

The germline V gene specifies SGHNT as CDR1 and YENEEA as CDR2. From V the trimming removes 3 bases and from J it removes 7 bases, while the gene matches leave 11 bases of the junction unaccounted for. The CDR3 has 15 amino acids, counting the end cysteine and phenylalanine. Kept here is only the CDR3 DNA, which spans 45 bases and is read in frame from base 1. The sample's treatment or condition label, in plain terms: preoperative locoregional IRX-2 cytokine immunotherapy. The samples were obtained from a phase Ib study in which preoperative, locoregional IRX-2 cytokine immunotherapy intended to prime immune responses was tested. Patients with early-stage breast cancer who were given IRX-2 before surgery served as donors. Library creation used the immunoSEQ multiplex PCR assay. Here the immuneACCESS table is served through TCRdb, limited to in-frame sequences with V and J called. Missing clones are a known gap in these copies; in checked studies unresolved V genes cover under half, and the rest lacks a known reason. Here the sample has 20,000 to 30,000 clones; 78% occur a single time. The biggest ten clones account for 2% to 2.5% of the sample.

Sample: lymph node tissue, taken before IRX-2 immunotherapy. The clonotype originates from a human donor with breast cancer. The V and J genes are TRBV11-3 and TRBJ2-5; 7 bases in between match TRBD1. The CDR3 sequence is CASSLGQTPLGTQYF. The nucleotide sequence is given as TGTGCCAGCAGCTTGGGACAGACTCCCCTCGGGACCCAGTACTTC.